This TCR beta chain appears in the sequencing data of a study of vaccination and CD4 T cells after COVID-19. The overall study: Each post-COVID sample was drawn after diagnosis, and the median interval was approximately 100 days (range 35 to 161).

Oncomine TCR Beta short-read sequencing was applied to DNA from cultured CD4+ T cells. TCRdb reprocessed the PCR reads via MiXCR and lists one record per CDR3 protein. The sample yields 20,000 to 25,000 distinct CDR3 sequences, approximately 62% seen once. There are 12 residues in the CDR3. V was cut by 6 bases and J by 6 bases, with 12 bases left in between. In germline, CDR1 is DFQATT, CDR2 SNEGSKA (reference sequence). Points on this clonotype: Its antigen is unknown.

Treatment denoted: approximately 10-day PBMC culture with coronavirus spike peptide pools or control peptides (ViraFEST assay). The V gene is TRBV20-1, the J gene TRBJ2-1, with a possible D match to TRBD2 (6 bases). The sample comprised CD4+ T cells from blood, cultured in vitro. This sequence was found in a human donor who had recovered from COVID-19. CDR3 residues: CSAPRGSNEQFF. The DNA of the CDR3 is TGCAGTGCGCCACGGGGGTCCAATGAGCAGTTCTTC.